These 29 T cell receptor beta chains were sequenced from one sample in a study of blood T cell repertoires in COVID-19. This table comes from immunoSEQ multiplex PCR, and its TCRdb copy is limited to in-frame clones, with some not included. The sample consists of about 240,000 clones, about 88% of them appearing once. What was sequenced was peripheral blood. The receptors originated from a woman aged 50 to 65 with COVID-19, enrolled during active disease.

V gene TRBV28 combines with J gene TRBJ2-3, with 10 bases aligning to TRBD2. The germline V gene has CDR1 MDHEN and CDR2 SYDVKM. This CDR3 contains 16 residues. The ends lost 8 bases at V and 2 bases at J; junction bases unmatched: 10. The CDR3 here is CASGPGLAAYTDTQYF. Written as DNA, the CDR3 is TGTGCCAGCGGCCCCGGACTAGCGGCCTACACAGATACGCAGTATTTT.

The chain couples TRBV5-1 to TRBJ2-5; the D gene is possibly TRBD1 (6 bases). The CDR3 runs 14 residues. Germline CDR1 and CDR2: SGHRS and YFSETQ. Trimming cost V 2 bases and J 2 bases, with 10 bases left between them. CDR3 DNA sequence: TGCGCCAGCAGCTTAGGGACATCTCAAGAGACCCAGTACTTC. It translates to CASSLGTSQETQYF.

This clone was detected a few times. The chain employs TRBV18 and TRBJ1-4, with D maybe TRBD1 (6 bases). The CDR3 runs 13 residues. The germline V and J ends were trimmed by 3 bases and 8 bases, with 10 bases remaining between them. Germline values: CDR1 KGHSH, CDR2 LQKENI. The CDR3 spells CASSPDRIEKLFF. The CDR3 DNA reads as TGTGCCAGCTCACCGGACAGAATCGAAAAACTGTTTTTT.

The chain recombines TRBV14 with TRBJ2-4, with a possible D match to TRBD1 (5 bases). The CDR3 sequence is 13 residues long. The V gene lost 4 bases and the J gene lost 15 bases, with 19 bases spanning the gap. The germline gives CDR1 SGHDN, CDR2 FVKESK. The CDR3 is CASSLYPPGNMYF. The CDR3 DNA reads TGTGCCAGCAGCCTCTACCCGCCAGGGAATATGTACTTC.

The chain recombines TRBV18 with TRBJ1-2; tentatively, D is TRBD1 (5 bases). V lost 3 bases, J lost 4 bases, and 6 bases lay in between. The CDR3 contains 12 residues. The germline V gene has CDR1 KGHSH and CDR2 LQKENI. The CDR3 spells CASSPGGYGYTF. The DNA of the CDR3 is TGTGCCAGCTCACCGGGGGGCTATGGCTACACCTTC.

The CDR3 sequence: CASSLDRVRTNEKLFF. The CDR3 nucleotides are TGTGCCAGCAGCTTAGACAGGGTCCGAACTAATGAAAAACTGTTTTTT. The genes are TRBV7-3 and TRBJ1-4, with 7 positions matching TRBD1. The germline V gene encodes CDR1 SGHTA and CDR2 FQGTGA. The CDR3 runs 16 residues. V was clipped by 2 bases and J by 1 base; unmatched bases: 4.

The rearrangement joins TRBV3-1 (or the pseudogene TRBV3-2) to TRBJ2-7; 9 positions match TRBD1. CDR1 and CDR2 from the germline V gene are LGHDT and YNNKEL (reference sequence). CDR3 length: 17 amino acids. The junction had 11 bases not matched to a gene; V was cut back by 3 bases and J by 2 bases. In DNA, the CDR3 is TGTGCCAGCAGCCATCCTACCGGGACAGGGAGCCCCTACGAGCAGTACTTC. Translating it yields CASSHPTGTGSPYEQYF.

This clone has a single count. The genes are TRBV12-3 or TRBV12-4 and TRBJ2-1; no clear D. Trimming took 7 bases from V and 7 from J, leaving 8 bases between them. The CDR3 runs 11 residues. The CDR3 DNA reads TGTGCCAGCACCCCCGGGAATGAGCAGTTCTTC. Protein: CASTPGNEQFF.

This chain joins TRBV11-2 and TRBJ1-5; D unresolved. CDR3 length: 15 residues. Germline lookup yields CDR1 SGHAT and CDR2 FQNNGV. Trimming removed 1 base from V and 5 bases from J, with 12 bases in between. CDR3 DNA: TGTGCCAGCAGCTTAGGTTTAGGAGGCCATCAGCCCCAGCATTTT. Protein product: CASSLGLGGHQPQHF.

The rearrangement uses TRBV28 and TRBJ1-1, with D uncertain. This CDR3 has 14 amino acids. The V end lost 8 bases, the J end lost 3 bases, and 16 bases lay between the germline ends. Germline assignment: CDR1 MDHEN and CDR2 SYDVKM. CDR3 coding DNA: TGTGCCAGCGCTCTCCGGGGTCCACACACTGAAGCTTTCTTT. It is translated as CASALRGPHTEAFF.

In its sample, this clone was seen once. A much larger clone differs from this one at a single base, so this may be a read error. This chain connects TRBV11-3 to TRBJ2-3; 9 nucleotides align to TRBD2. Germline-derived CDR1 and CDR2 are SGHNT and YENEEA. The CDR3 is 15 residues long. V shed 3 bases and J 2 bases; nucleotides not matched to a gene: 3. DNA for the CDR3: TGTGCCAGCAGCTTTAGCGGGGGATACACAGATACGCAGTATTTT. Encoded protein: CASSFSGGYTDTQYF.

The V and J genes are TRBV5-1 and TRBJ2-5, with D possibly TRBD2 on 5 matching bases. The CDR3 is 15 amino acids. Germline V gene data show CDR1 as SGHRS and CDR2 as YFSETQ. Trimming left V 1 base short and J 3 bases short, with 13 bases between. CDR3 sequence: CASSLMGEIEETQYF. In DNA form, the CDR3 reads TGCGCCAGCAGCTTGATGGGAGAAATAGAAGAGACCCAGTACTTC.

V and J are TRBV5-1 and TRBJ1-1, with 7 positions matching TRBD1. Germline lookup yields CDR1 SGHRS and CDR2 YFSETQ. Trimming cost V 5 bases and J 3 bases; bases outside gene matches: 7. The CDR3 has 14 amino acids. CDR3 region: CASRVAGGDTEAFF. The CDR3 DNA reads TGCGCCAGCAGGGTGGCAGGGGGTGACACTGAAGCTTTCTTT.

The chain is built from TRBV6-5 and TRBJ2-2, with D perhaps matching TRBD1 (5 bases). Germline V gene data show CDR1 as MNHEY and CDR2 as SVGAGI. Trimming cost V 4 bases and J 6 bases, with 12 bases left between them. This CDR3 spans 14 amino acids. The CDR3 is CASSLGRVAGELFF. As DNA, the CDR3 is TGTGCCAGCAGTTTGGGCAGGGTGGCCGGGGAGCTGTTTTTT.

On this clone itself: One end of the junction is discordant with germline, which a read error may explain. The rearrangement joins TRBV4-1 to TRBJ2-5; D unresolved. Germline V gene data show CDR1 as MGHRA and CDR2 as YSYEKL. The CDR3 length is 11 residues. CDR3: CATSLKETQYF. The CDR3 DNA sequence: TGCGCCACCAGCCTAAAAGAGACCCAGTACTTC.

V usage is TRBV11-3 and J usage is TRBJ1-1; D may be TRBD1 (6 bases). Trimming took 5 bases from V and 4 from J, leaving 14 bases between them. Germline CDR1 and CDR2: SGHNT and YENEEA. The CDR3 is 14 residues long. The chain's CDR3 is CASSPGDGGTEAFF. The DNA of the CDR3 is TGTGCCAGCAGCCCAGGGGATGGAGGCACTGAAGCTTTCTTT.

As DNA, the CDR3 is TGCGCCAGCAGCTTCTATGGGGGACAGAGGTCCTACGAGCAGTACTTC. It is translated as CASSFYGGQRSYEQYF. V and J are TRBV5-1 and TRBJ2-7; 7 bases agree with TRBD1. Germline-derived CDR1 and CDR2 are SGHRS and YFSETQ. V shed 2 bases and J 1 base; nucleotides not matched to a gene: 9. The CDR3 sequence is 16 residues long.

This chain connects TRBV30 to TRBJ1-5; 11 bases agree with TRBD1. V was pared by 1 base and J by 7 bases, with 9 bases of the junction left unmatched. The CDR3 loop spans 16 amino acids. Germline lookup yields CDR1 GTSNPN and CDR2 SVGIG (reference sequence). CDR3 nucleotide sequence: TGTGCCTGGAGTGCCGGGACAGGGGGAGAGGGGCAGCCCCAGCATTTT. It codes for CAWSAGTGGEGQPQHF.

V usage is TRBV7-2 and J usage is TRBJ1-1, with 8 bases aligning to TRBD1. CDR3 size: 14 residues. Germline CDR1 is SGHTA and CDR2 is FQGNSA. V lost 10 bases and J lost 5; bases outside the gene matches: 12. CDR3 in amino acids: CATLPGGAWTEAFF. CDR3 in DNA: TGTGCCACACTCCCAGGGGGCGCGTGGACTGAAGCTTTCTTT. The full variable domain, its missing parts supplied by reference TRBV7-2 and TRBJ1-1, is GAGVSQSPSNKVTEKGKDVELRCDPISGHTALYWYRQSLGQGLEFLIYFQGNSAPDKSGLPSDRFSAERTGGSVSTLTIQRTQQEDSAVYLCATLPGGAWTEAFFGQGTRLTVV.

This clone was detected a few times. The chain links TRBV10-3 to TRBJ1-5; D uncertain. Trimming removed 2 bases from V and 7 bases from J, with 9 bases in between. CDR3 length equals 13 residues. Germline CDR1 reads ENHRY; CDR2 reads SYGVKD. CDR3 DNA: TGTGCCATCAGTGAGGGCTGGGAGCAGCCCCAGCATTTT. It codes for CAISEGWEQPQHF.

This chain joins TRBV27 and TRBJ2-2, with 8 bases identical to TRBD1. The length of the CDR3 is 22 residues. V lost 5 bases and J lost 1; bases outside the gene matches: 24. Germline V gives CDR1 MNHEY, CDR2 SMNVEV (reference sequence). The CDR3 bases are TGTGCCAGCAGTCGCCGATACCCAATGGGACAGGACATCCTCCTGAACACCGGGGAGCTGTTTTTT. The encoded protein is CASSRRYPMGQDILLNTGELFF.

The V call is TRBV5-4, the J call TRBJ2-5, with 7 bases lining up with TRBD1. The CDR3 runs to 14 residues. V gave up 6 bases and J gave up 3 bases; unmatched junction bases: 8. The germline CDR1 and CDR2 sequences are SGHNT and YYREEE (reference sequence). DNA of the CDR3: TGTGCCAGCACCTCCCAGACAGGGAAAGAGACCCAGTACTTC. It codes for CASTSQTGKETQYF.

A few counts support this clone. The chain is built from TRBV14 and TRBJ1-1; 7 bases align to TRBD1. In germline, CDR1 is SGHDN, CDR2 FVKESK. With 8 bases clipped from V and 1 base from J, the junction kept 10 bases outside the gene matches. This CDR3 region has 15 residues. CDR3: CASHSPGTENTEAFF. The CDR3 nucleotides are TGTGCCAGCCACTCACCCGGGACAGAGAACACTGAAGCTTTCTTT.

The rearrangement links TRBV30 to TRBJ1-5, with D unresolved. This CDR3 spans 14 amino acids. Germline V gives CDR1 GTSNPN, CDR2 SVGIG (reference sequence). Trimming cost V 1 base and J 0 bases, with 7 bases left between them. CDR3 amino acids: CAWSAPYSNQPQHF. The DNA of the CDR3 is TGTGCCTGGAGTGCCCCTTATAGCAATCAGCCCCAGCATTTT.

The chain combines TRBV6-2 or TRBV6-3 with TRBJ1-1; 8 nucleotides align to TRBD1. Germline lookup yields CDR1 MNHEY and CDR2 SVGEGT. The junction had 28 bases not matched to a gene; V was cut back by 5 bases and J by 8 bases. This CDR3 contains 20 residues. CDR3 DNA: TGTGCCAGCAGTACAAATATCAACCTCTCCCCGGGACAGGTTAGGGGGGAAGCTTTCTTT. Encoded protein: CASSTNINLSPGQVRGEAFF.

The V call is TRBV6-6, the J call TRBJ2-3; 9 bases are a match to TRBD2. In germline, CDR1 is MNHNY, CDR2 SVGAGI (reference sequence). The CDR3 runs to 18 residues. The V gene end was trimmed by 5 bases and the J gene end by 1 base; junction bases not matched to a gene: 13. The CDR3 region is CASSRRLAGATRTDTQYF. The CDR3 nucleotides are TGTGCCAGCAGTCGCCGGTTAGCGGGGGCTACTCGCACAGATACGCAGTATTTT.

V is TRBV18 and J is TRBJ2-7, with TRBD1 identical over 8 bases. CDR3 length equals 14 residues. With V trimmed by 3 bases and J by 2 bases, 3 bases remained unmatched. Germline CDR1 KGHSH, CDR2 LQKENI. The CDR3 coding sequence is TGTGCCAGCTCACCCCTACAGGGGGCCTACGAGCAGTACGTC. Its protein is CASSPLQGAYEQYV.

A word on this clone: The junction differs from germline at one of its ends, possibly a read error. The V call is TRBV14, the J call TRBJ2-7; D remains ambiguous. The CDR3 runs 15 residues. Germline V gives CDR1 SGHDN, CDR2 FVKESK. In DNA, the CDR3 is TGTGCCAGCAGCCAAGAAGTTCTTGAGGTTCAAGGTTACGGCTTC. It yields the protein CASSQEVLEVQGYGF.

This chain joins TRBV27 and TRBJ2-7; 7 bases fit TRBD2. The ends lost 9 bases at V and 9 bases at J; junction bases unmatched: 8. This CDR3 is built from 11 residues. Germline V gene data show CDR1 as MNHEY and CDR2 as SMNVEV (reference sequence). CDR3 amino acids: CASSGRGVQYF. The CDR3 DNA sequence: TGTGCCAGTTCAGGGAGGGGTGTGCAGTACTTC.